Below, one TCR beta chain is given with its context. No antigen is known for it. One base away lies a much larger clone, so this may be a sequencing read error. CDR3 length: 13 amino acids. Germline CDR1 reads KGHDR; CDR2 reads SFDVKD. Absence of ophthalmopathy progression within 18 months defined stable Graves' hyperthyroidism. Uncontrolled infection, other autoimmune disease, pregnancy or lactation led to exclusion. This specimen comes from a study of T cells in Graves' hyperthyroidism and ophthalmopathy. Findings and caveats of the study: Clonotypes that were expanded in thyroid above 0.001 mostly appeared in blood too.

Template material for amplifying TCR beta CDR3 regions consisted of RNA transcripts. TCR CDR3 regions were first amplified by RT-PCR with HTBI primers. One entry per CDR3 protein results from TCRdb running MiXCR on the multiplex PCR reads. This sample has a few hundred thousand distinct CDR3 sequences, with under 60% found just once. This chain connects TRBV24-1 to TRBJ1-5; D is perhaps TRBD1 (6 bases). The receptor's source is a woman between 18 and 29 years old with Graves' hyperthyroidism. The source material was peripheral blood or thyroid tissue (not recorded which). CDR3: CAASPTGNQPQHF. Written as DNA, the CDR3 is TGTGCCGCCAGTCCCACAGGGAATCAGCCCCAGCATTTT.